The present TCR beta chain was sequenced within a study of shared clonotypes between healthy human individuals. The study, taken as a whole, reports: Sampling used blood alone; tissue repertoires probably differ. Memory subsets generally showed lower estimated richness than naive subsets.

CDR3 length: 15 residues. V was clipped by 6 bases and J by 5 bases; unmatched bases: 8. Germline CDR1 WSHSY, CDR2 SAAADI. As for this clone: The antigen remains unidentified.

The repertoire was sequenced with immunoSEQ multiplex PCR; TCRdb's copy has only in-frame clones and lacks some. Of 550,000 to 850,000 clones in the sample, roughly 70% were seen once. HIV-negative, healthy adults without recent acute infections or vaccinations were the donors. The sequence came from a woman in her 30s in good health. The rearrangement joins TRBV10-2 to TRBJ2-5; 11 bases match TRBD2. What was sequenced was memory CD4+ T cells sorted from blood. This sample's subset: CD45RA-negative fraction. DNA for the CDR3: TGCGCCAGCAGCTCACTAGCGGGAGCATGGGAGACCCAGTACTTC. This sequence encodes CASSSLAGAWETQYF.